The 11 T cell receptor beta chains below all came from one sample that was sequenced in a study of T cells after yellow fever vaccination. TCRdb itself ran the 5' RACE reads through MiXCR, one entry per CDR3 protein. The table lists hundreds of thousands of distinct CDR3 sequences, 3.6% of them singletons. Sequencing was performed on PBMCs, taken on the day of the yellow fever booster vaccination. Receptor source: a man in his late teens or twenties who received the YFV17D yellow fever vaccine.

This clonotype was counted many times. The J gene is TRBJ1-2, the V gene TRBV6-2 or TRBV6-3; D is undetermined. The ends were cut back, 6 bases at V and 7 bases at J, with 21 bases in the middle. Germline loops: CDR1 MNHEY, CDR2 SVGEGT. CDR3 length equals 15 residues. CDR3 DNA sequence: TGTGCCAGCAGCCTCCAATCACTGATATCGGGTGGCTACACCTTC. This sequence encodes CASSLQSLISGGYTF.

Many counts were recorded for this clonotype. J is TRBJ2-7 and V is TRBV4-1; 12 bases are a match to TRBD2. Per germline, CDR1 MGHRA and CDR2 YSYEKL. This CDR3 comprises 16 residues. J gave up 4 bases and V 1 base, and 5 bases lay outside the gene matches. The CDR3: CASSQGLAGGQYEQYV. CDR3 nucleotides: TGCGCCAGCAGCCAAGGGCTAGCGGGGGGGCAATACGAGCAGTACGTC.

This clonotype was seen more than once but under ten times. The chain is built from TRBV20-1 and TRBJ2-2; 7 nucleotides align to TRBD1. Germline loops: CDR1 DFQATT, CDR2 SNEGSKA (reference sequence). The junction had 5 bases not matched to a gene; V was cut back by 2 bases and J by 5 bases. The CDR3 is made up of 14 amino acids. The DNA for the CDR3 is TGCAGTGCTAGATGGGCAGGGGGAACCGGGGAGCTGTTTTTT. As protein: CSARWAGGTGELFF.

This clonotype was detected many times. The chain joins TRBV7-2 to TRBJ2-2, with 9 bases that match TRBD2. The CDR3 is made up of 16 amino acids. The germline gives CDR1 SGHTA, CDR2 FQGNSA. The trim removed 5 bases at V and 0 bases at J, leaving 4 bases unmatched. The CDR3 DNA reads as TGTGCCAGCAGCCCCAGCGGGGGGACGAACACCGGGGAGCTGTTTTTT. Translation: CASSPSGGTNTGELFF.

V and J are TRBV10-2 and TRBJ2-7; tentatively, D is TRBD2 (6 bases). This CDR3 is built from 16 residues. Trimming removed 2 bases at V and 3 bases at J, with 17 bases between. The germline V gene encodes CDR1 WSHSY and CDR2 SAAADI. The CDR3 spells CASSEILGGARYEQYF. The DNA of the CDR3 is TGCGCCAGCAGTGAGATATTAGGAGGGGCCCGCTACGAGCAGTACTTC.

Ten or more counts support this clonotype. The J gene is TRBJ2-1, the V gene TRBV20-1, with 8 bases aligning to TRBD2. CDR3 length: 14 residues. The trim removed 3 bases at V and 9 bases at J, leaving 10 bases unmatched. Per germline, CDR1 DFQATT and CDR2 SNEGSKA (reference sequence). CDR3 region: CSARGLGVSFEQFF. The CDR3 DNA reads TGCAGTGCTAGGGGACTAGGTGTTAGCTTTGAGCAGTTCTTC.

This clonotype was seen many times. In DNA form, the CDR3 reads TGCGCCAGCCGAGAGACTAGCGGGGGCACAGATACGCAGTATTTT. It translates to CASRETSGGTDTQYF. This rearrangement joins TRBV5-1 to TRBJ2-3; 11 bases match TRBD2. Looked up from germline, CDR1 is SGHRS and CDR2 is YFSETQ. This CDR3 contains 15 residues. J was trimmed by 1 base and V by 7 bases; bases with no gene match: 5.

The V call is TRBV10-3, the J call TRBJ2-5, with a possible D match to TRBD1 (5 bases). Germline V gene data show CDR1 as ENHRY and CDR2 as SYGVKD. V was trimmed by 6 bases and J by 3 bases, leaving 11 bases between them. The CDR3 is 13 amino acids. The CDR3 loop reads CAISDSNEETQYF. The CDR3 DNA reads as TGTGCCATCAGCGACAGCAACGAAGAGACCCAGTACTTC.

The rearrangement uses TRBV6-6 and TRBJ2-3, with D perhaps given as TRBD1 or TRBD2 (5 bases each). CDR1 is MNHNY, CDR2 SVGAGI, per germline (reference sequence). The CDR3 totals 14 residues. The ends were cut back, 6 bases at V and 4 bases at J, with 14 bases in the middle. In DNA, the CDR3 is TGTGCCAGCAGACAACTAGGGGCGGCAGATACGCAGTATTTT. It specifies CASRQLGAADTQYF.

The table lists this clonotype with many counts. V is TRBV20-1 and J is TRBJ1-5; D is undetermined. V was clipped by 0 bases and J by 4 bases, with 10 bases between them. The CDR3 totals 14 residues. CDR1 and CDR2 from the germline V gene are DFQATT and SNEGSKA (reference sequence). For the CDR3, the DNA is TGCAGTGCTAGAGATGGTGGCGAGAATCAGCCCCAGCATTTT. The encoded protein is CSARDGGENQPQHF.

In its sample, this clonotype was seen many times. The gene calls are TRBV7-8 and TRBJ2-3; TRBD2 matches 11 bases. In germline, CDR1 is SGHVS, CDR2 FQNEAQ. The CDR3 is 16 amino acids. Germline trimming cut 3 bases from V and 5 bases from J; bases unmatched to any gene: 7. This CDR3 is CASSLPSGGKQDTQYF. The DNA for the CDR3 is TGTGCCAGCAGCTTGCCTAGCGGGGGGAAGCAAGATACGCAGTATTTT.